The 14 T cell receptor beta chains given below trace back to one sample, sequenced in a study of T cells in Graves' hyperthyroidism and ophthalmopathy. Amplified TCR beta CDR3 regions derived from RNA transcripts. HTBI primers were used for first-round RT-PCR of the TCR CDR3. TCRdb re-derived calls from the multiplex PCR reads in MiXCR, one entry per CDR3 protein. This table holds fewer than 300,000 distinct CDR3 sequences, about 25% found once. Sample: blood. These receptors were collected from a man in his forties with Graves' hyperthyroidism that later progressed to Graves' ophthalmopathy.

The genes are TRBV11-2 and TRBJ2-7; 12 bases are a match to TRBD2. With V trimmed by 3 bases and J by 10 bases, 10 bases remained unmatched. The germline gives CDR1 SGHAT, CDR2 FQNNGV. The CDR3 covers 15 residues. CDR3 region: CASSLASSGRAVQYF. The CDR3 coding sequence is TGTGCCAGCAGCTTGGCTTCTAGCGGGAGGGCCGTACAGTACTTC.

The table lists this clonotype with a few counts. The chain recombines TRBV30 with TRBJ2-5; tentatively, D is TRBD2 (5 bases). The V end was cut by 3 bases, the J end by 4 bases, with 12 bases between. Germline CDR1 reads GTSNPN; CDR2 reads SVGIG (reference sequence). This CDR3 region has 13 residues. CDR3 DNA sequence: TGTGCCTGGAGAGGCCAAGGGAGAGAGACCCAGTACTTC. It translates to CAWRGQGRETQYF. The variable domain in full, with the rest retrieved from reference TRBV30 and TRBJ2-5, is SQTIHQWPATLVQPVGSPLSLECTVEGTSNPNLYWYRQAAGRGLQLLFYSVGIGQISSEVPQNLSASRPQDRQFILSSKKLLLSDSGFYLCAWRGQGRETQYFGPGTRLLVL.

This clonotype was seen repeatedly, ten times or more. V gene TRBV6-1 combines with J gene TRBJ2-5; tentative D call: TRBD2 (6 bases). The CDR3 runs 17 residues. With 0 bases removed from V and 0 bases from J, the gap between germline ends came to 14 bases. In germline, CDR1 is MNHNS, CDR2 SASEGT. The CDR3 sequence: CASSEARGRRYQETQYF. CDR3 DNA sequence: TGTGCCAGCAGTGAAGCGCGGGGCAGGCGGTACCAAGAGACCCAGTACTTC.

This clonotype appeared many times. The CDR3, as DNA: TGTGCCAGCAGTTCACCGCGGTCAAACTATGGCTACACCTTC. This translates into CASSSPRSNYGYTF. The V call is TRBV27, the J call TRBJ1-2; D not resolved. Trimming removed 4 bases at V and 2 bases at J, with 11 bases between. The CDR3 totals 14 residues. Germline V gene data show CDR1 as MNHEY and CDR2 as SMNVEV (reference sequence).

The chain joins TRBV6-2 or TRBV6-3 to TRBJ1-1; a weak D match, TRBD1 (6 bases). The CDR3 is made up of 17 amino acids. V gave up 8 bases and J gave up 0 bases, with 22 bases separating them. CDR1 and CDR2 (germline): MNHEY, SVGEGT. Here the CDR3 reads CASHRGKGQGMNTEAFF. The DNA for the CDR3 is TGTGCCAGCCATCGGGGAAAGGGGCAGGGGATGAACACTGAAGCTTTCTTT.

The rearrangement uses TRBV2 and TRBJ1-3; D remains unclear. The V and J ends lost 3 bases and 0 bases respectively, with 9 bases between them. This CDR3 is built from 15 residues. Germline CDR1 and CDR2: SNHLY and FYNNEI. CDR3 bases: TGTGCCAGCAGTGAGACTACCAGCTCTGGAAACACCATATATTTT. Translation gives CASSETTSSGNTIYF. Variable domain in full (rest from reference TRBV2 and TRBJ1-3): EPEVTQTPSHQVTQMGQEVILRCVPISNHLYFYWYRQILGQKVEFLVSFYNNEISEKSEIFDDQFSVERPDGSNFTLKIRSTKLEDSAMYFCASSETTSSGNTIYFGEGSWLTVV.

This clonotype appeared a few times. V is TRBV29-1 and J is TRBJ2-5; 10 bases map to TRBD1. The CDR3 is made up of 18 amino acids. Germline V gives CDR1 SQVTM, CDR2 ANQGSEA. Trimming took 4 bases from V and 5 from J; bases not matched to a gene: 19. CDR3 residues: CSVGPGQGIGVTRETQYF. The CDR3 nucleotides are TGCAGCGTTGGACCGGGACAGGGGATCGGAGTGACGAGGGAGACCCAGTACTTC.

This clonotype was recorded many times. The CDR3 is CSTTLAQGTEAFF. The CDR3 nucleotides are TGCAGCACAACCCTGGCGCAAGGCACTGAAGCTTTCTTT. The V and J genes are TRBV29-1 and TRBJ1-1; D is unresolved. Per the germline V gene, CDR1 is SQVTM and CDR2 is ANQGSEA. The CDR3 loop spans 13 amino acids. Trimming stripped 8 bases from V and 4 bases from J, with 17 bases between.

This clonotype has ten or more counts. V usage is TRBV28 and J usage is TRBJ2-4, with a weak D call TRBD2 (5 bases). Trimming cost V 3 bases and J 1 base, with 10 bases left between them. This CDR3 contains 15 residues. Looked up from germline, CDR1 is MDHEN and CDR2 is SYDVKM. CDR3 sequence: CASSLTRGAKNIQYF. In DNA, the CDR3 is TGTGCCAGCAGTTTGACGCGCGGGGCCAAAAACATTCAGTACTTC.

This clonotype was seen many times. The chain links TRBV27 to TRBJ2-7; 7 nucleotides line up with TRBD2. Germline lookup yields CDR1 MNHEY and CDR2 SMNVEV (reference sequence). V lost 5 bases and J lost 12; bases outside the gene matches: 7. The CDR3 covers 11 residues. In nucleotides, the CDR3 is TGTGCCAGCAGTCGTGCGGGAGTGTCGTACTTC. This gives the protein CASSRAGVSYF.

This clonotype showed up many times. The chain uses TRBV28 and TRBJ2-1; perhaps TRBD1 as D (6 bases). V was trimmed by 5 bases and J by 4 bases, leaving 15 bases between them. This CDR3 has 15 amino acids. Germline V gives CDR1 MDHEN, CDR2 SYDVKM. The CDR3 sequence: CASSLNGQLYNEQFF. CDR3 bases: TGTGCCAGCAGTCTAAACGGACAGTTATACAATGAGCAGTTCTTC.

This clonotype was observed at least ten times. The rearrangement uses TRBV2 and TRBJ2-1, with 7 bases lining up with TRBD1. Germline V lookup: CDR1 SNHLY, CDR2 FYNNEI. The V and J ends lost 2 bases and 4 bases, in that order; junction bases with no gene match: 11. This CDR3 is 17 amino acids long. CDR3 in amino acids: CASSESRGLSTYNEQFF. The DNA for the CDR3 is TGTGCCAGCAGTGAATCCAGGGGGTTGTCGACATACAATGAGCAGTTCTTC. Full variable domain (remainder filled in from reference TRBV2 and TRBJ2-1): EPEVTQTPSHQVTQMGQEVILRCVPISNHLYFYWYRQILGQKVEFLVSFYNNEISEKSEIFDDQFSVERPDGSNFTLKIRSTKLEDSAMYFCASSESRGLSTYNEQFFGPGTRLTVL.

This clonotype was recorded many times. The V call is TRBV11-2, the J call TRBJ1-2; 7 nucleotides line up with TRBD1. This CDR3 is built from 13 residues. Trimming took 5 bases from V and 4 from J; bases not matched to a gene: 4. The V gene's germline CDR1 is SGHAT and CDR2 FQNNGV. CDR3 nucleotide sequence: TGTGCCAGCAGCCCGGACAGGCTCTATGGCTACACCTTC. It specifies CASSPDRLYGYTF. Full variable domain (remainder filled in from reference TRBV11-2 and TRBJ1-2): EAGVAQSPRYKIIEKRQSVAFWCNPISGHATLYWYQQILGQGPKLLIQFQNNGVVDDSQLPKDRFSAERLKGVDSTLKIQPAKLEDSAVYLCASSPDRLYGYTFGSGTRLTVV.

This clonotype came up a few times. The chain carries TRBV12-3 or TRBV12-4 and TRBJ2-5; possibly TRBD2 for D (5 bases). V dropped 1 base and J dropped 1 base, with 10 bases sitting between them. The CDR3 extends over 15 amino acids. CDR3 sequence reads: CASSLGGLGQETQYF. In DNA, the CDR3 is TGTGCCAGCAGTTTAGGAGGGTTAGGCCAAGAGACCCAGTACTTC.